This is a list of T cell receptor beta chains from one sample in a study of T-cell memory formation after mild COVID-19. A single record per CDR3 protein comes from TCRdb applying MiXCR to the 5' RACE reads. The sample shows roughly 560,000 distinct CDR3 sequences, roughly 20% of them seen only once. Material for sequencing was PBMCs or a T cell subset sorted from them (not recorded which). The source is an adult woman who had mild COVID-19 (a few samples of this study predate the infection). Cell type and time point are not known. Each CDR3 is given with its conserved first and last residue. Clone size, where shown, is once, few, many, or a class for clones that have expanded.

J gene: TRBJ1-2; clone size: .; V gene: TRBV12-3/TRBV12-4; CDR3 protein: CASSLGLARTF
J gene: TRBJ1-2; clone size: .; V gene: TRBV6-5; CDR3 protein: CASSYSTGFGYTF
J gene: TRBJ2-1; clone size: .; V gene: TRBV11-2; CDR3 protein: CASRGPGGGDLSYNEQFF
J gene: TRBJ2-1; clone size: .; V gene: TRBV9; CDR3 protein: CASSAPEPDNEQFF
J gene: TRBJ2-2; clone size: .; V gene: TRBV4-1; CDR3 protein: CASSQAAIGQDTGELFF
J gene: TRBJ1-2; clone size: few; V gene: TRBV6-1; CDR3 protein: CASSGTVVANYGYTF
J gene: TRBJ2-1; clone size: few; V gene: TRBV7-9; CDR3 protein: CASSFLPGGGYNEQFF
J gene: TRBJ2-1; clone size: .; V gene: TRBV5-1; CDR3 protein: CASSLLWEGTVGEQFF
J gene: TRBJ1-1; clone size: few; V gene: TRBV5-4; CDR3 protein: CASSFASGANTEAFF
J gene: TRBJ2-3; clone size: few; V gene: TRBV7-9; CDR3 protein: CASSWTGLSYF
J gene: TRBJ2-2; clone size: once; V gene: TRBV20-1; CDR3 protein: CSARRRTNTGELFF
J gene: TRBJ1-1; clone size: .; V gene: TRBV7-6; CDR3 protein: CASTPGEGWAEAFF
J gene: TRBJ2-7; clone size: few; V gene: TRBV7-9; CDR3 protein: CASSLGASGEQYF
J gene: TRBJ2-3; clone size: .; V gene: TRBV7-9; CDR3 protein: CASSQTSDGTDTQYF
J gene: TRBJ2-3; clone size: .; V gene: TRBV29-1; CDR3 protein: CSVGTESTDTQYF
J gene: TRBJ2-7; clone size: .; V gene: TRBV12-3/TRBV12-4; CDR3 protein: CASSPRPGLAYEQYF
J gene: TRBJ1-1; clone size: .; V gene: TRBV5-1; CDR3 protein: CASSTGQGQTEAFF
J gene: TRBJ2-2; clone size: once; V gene: TRBV12-3/TRBV12-4; CDR3 protein: CASRNRQGNTGELFF
J gene: TRBJ2-3; clone size: few; V gene: TRBV5-6; CDR3 protein: CASSWGVASRGTDTQYF
J gene: TRBJ2-3; clone size: .; V gene: TRBV6-5; CDR3 protein: CASSSSGPFTDTQYF
J gene: TRBJ2-1; clone size: .; V gene: TRBV20-1; CDR3 protein: CSARAVGEHFF
J gene: TRBJ1-1; clone size: .; V gene: TRBV9; CDR3 protein: CASSTDGTESEAFF
J gene: TRBJ2-2; clone size: .; V gene: TRBV4-2; CDR3 protein: CASSQERKPGELFF
J gene: TRBJ1-6; clone size: few; V gene: TRBV5-1; CDR3 protein: CASSLGQARSYNSPLHF
J gene: TRBJ2-7; clone size: few; V gene: TRBV6-5; CDR3 protein: CASSYSSSGRAYEQYF
J gene: TRBJ2-1; clone size: few; V gene: TRBV24-1; CDR3 protein: CATSGLTGSSYNEQFF
J gene: TRBJ2-3; clone size: .; V gene: TRBV7-9; CDR3 protein: CASSASGGRTPTDTQYF
J gene: TRBJ2-1; clone size: few; V gene: TRBV12-3/TRBV12-4; CDR3 protein: CASSPQAGGLQFF
J gene: TRBJ1-2; clone size: .; V gene: TRBV30; CDR3 protein: CAWGRDTNPYGYTF
J gene: TRBJ2-3; clone size: .; V gene: TRBV7-3; CDR3 protein: CASSLSAGEADTQYF
J gene: TRBJ2-1; clone size: few; V gene: TRBV29-1; CDR3 protein: CSVGTSGRARNEQFF
J gene: TRBJ2-3; clone size: few; V gene: TRBV6-5; CDR3 protein: CASRRLAGGPADTQYF
J gene: TRBJ1-1; clone size: .; V gene: TRBV6-5; CDR3 protein: CASRFQGAHTEAFF
J gene: TRBJ2-3; clone size: few; V gene: TRBV2; CDR3 protein: CASSEGFGTSGRSTDTQYF
J gene: TRBJ2-1; clone size: .; V gene: TRBV7-6; CDR3 protein: CASSSPEEGLAGALYNEQFF
J gene: TRBJ2-2; clone size: few; V gene: TRBV12-3/TRBV12-4; CDR3 protein: CASSPLRDKNTGELFF
J gene: TRBJ2-2; clone size: .; V gene: TRBV2; CDR3 protein: CASTEGNTGELFF
J gene: TRBJ2-1; clone size: few; V gene: TRBV5-1; CDR3 protein: CASSLSEWDYNEQFF
J gene: TRBJ1-2; clone size: .; V gene: TRBV5-5; CDR3 protein: CASSIQGDGYGYTF
J gene: TRBJ2-3; clone size: .; V gene: TRBV6-6; CDR3 protein: CASLLGGWATDTQYF
J gene: TRBJ2-7; clone size: .; V gene: TRBV7-3; CDR3 protein: CASSLNSLYSRSYEQYF
J gene: TRBJ2-7; clone size: .; V gene: TRBV4-1; CDR3 protein: CASRQSLVVAYEQYF
J gene: TRBJ1-1; clone size: few; V gene: TRBV5-1; CDR3 protein: CASSLVQRSSEAFF
J gene: TRBJ2-3; clone size: .; V gene: TRBV27; CDR3 protein: CASSFGTGGEDTQYF
J gene: TRBJ1-2; clone size: .; V gene: TRBV20-1; CDR3 protein: CSAKVSGNYGYTF
J gene: TRBJ1-1; clone size: .; V gene: TRBV18; CDR3 protein: CASSSWTGRNTEAFF
J gene: TRBJ2-3; clone size: .; V gene: TRBV7-6; CDR3 protein: CASSIGLAGTDTQYF
J gene: TRBJ2-2; clone size: few; V gene: TRBV29-1; CDR3 protein: CSVEVGGDTGELFF
J gene: TRBJ2-7; clone size: few; V gene: TRBV6-6; CDR3 protein: CASIPGQGGGEQYF
J gene: TRBJ2-1; clone size: few; V gene: TRBV3-1; CDR3 protein: CASSPGTSGRNEQFF
J gene: TRBJ1-6; clone size: few; V gene: TRBV12-3/TRBV12-4; CDR3 protein: CASSLSLGARAPLHF
J gene: TRBJ1-1; clone size: few; V gene: TRBV4-2; CDR3 protein: CASSQEGQMNTEAFF
J gene: TRBJ2-3; clone size: .; V gene: TRBV28; CDR3 protein: CASSLSEGSQYF
J gene: TRBJ2-2; clone size: few; V gene: TRBV4-2; CDR3 protein: CASSQESQPRGELFF
J gene: TRBJ2-3; clone size: few; V gene: TRBV5-1; CDR3 protein: CASSLARGRGGTDTQYF